This is a list of T cell receptor beta chains from one sample in a study of human T cells and chemical hapten exposure. TCRdb passed the RACE reads through MiXCR, listing each CDR3 protein once. The sample includes tens of thousands of distinct CDR3 sequences, roughly a tenth of them seen just once. The starting material was whole blood, obtained in connection with sensitization to the hapten diphenylcyclopropenone (DPC). The source of these receptors is a woman between 45 and 60 years old with alopecia areata. Some clones in this sample may be carry-over from other donors' samples. CDR3s include the opening cysteine and the closing phenylalanine or tryptophan. Each record gives: J gene, D gene, clone size, V gene, CDR3 DNA, CDR3 protein. D genes are given only for firm matches. Clone size appears in some rows only: once, few, many, or a class for an expanded clone.

TRBJ2-1 | . | . | TRBV9 | TGTGCCAGCAGCACGACTGACCCCCGATCAGGAGAGCAGTTCTTC | CASSTTDPRSGEQFF
TRBJ2-5 | TRBD1 | many | TRBV5-8 | TGTGCCAGCAGAATCTCCGGGACAGGCGCTGGGGGTGTCCAGTACTTC | CASRISGTGAGGVQYF
TRBJ2-3 | . | few | TRBV11-2 | TGTGCCAGCAGCCTCCAATTCAGCGGACGCACAGATACGCAGTATTTT | CASSLQFSGRTDTQYF
TRBJ1-5 | . | few | TRBV29-1 | TGCAGCGTTAGCACAGCTAATAGCAATCAGCCCCAGCATTTT | CSVSTANSNQPQHF
TRBJ2-5 | TRBD2 | many | TRBV6-1 | TGTGCCAGCAGTGAAGGTGTTTTACTAGCGGGAGTGGAGACCCAGTACTTC | CASSEGVLLAGVETQYF
TRBJ2-7 | TRBD1 | many | TRBV6-6 | TGTGCCAGCAGTCCCGGACAGGGAAATACCTACGAGCAGTACTTC | CASSPGQGNTYEQYF
TRBJ2-2 | TRBD2 | many | TRBV12-3/TRBV12-4 | TGTGCCAGCAGTTTACAAGCGGGAGTCACCGGGGAGCTGTTTTTT | CASSLQAGVTGELFF
TRBJ2-1 | TRBD2 | many | TRBV6-6 | TGTGCCAGCAGTCCTAGCGGGGACTCCTACAATGAGCAGTTCTTC | CASSPSGDSYNEQFF
TRBJ1-5 | . | many | TRBV6-1 | TGTGCCAGCAGTTCAGGGGCCGCCTCCAATCAGCCCCAGCATTTT | CASSSGAASNQPQHF
TRBJ1-4 | TRBD1 | many | TRBV29-1 | TGCAGCGTCCGGGGACAGGGTAAAAATGAAAAACTGTTTTTT | CSVRGQGKNEKLFF
TRBJ2-2 | . | . | TRBV11-2 | TGTACCAGCAGCTTAGATCGAAGCGGAGGGATCGGGAAGCTGTTTTTT | CTSSLDRSGGIGKLFF
TRBJ1-1 | . | many | TRBV11-2 | TGTGCCAGCAGCTTAGGTGAGAACACTGAAGCTTTCTTT | CASSLGENTEAFF
TRBJ2-7 | TRBD2 | few | TRBV29-1 | TGCAGCGTTGAAGATCTCGGGCCAGCGGGACTCTACGAGCAGTACTTC | CSVEDLGPAGLYEQYF
TRBJ2-1 | TRBD2 | . | TRBV7-9 | TGTGCCAGCAGCTTCCCCACGGGGGGAGAAGTGCAGTTCTTC | CASSFPTGGEVQFF
TRBJ2-7 | . | . | TRBV20-1 | TGCAGTGCTAGATATGACGAGGGCCCTGGGAAGCAGTACTTC | CSARYDEGPGKQYF
TRBJ1-6 | TRBD1 | many | TRBV18 | TGTGCCAGCTCACCTCAGGGACAGGGGAATTCACCCCTCCACTTT | CASSPQGQGNSPLHF
TRBJ1-3 | . | few | TRBV5-5 | TGTGCCAGCAGTTCGGTCCGGGGATCAGCGGGAAACACCATATATTTT | CASSSVRGSAGNTIYF
TRBJ1-1 | . | . | TRBV5-1 | TGCGCCAGCAGCTTGATAGCCGAGAACACTGAAGCTTTCTTT | CASSLIAENTEAFF
TRBJ2-5 | . | few | TRBV29-1 | TGCAGCGTTGAAGTTGACTACGGGTCCCAGTACTTC | CSVEVDYGSQYF
TRBJ2-5 | . | many | TRBV6-2/TRBV6-3 | TGTGCCAGCAGTTCTGGGGAGACCCAGTACTTC | CASSSGETQYF
TRBJ2-7 | . | . | TRBV4-3 | TGCGCCAGCAGCCAACAAGGGGGTTTCGAGCAGTACTTC | CASSQQGGFEQYF
TRBJ1-3 | . | . | TRBV30 | TGTGCCTGGATTCCACTCGGCGCTGGAAACACCATATATTTT | CAWIPLGAGNTIYF
TRBJ2-7 | TRBD2 | . | TRBV7-6 | TGTGCCAGCAGCCCGGGGACTAGCGGGAGGGCCTCCCCTGAGCAGTACTTC | CASSPGTSGRASPEQYF
TRBJ2-3 | . | few | TRBV7-9 | TGTGCCAGCAGCTTACCCGGCAGTGGCACAGATACGCAGTATTTT | CASSLPGSGTDTQYF
TRBJ1-2 | . | . | TRBV3-1 | TGTGCCAGCTGCGTAGGGGGTCGTGGCTACACCTTC | CASCVGGRGYTF
TRBJ2-7 | . | . | TRBV7-2 | TGTGCCAGCAGCTCGCAGGTCCTCTCCTACGAAGAGCAGTACTTC | CASSSQVLSYEEQYF
TRBJ2-7 | . | . | TRBV29-1 | TGCAGCGTTGAGGAAACCGCCTTGGGGGAGCAGTACTTC | CSVEETALGEQYF
TRBJ2-7 | TRBD1 | few | TRBV5-1 | TGCGCCAGCAGCTTCCGGGACAGGTCCTACGAGCAGTACTTC | CASSFRDRSYEQYF
TRBJ2-3 | . | . | TRBV4-1 | TGCGCCAGCAGCCAAGACGGCACTACCACAGATACGCAGTATTTT | CASSQDGTTTDTQYF
TRBJ2-7 | TRBD2 | few | TRBV20-1 | TGCAGTGCTGCTCGGACTAGCGGGATAAGCGAGCAGTACTTC | CSAARTSGISEQYF
TRBJ2-4 | TRBD1 | few | TRBV28 | TGTGCCAGCAGTTCTGGGACAGACAACATTCAGTACTTC | CASSSGTDNIQYF
TRBJ2-3 | TRBD1 | few | TRBV2 | TGTGCCAGTAGAGGACAGGGAGCAGATACGCAGTATTTT | CASRGQGADTQYF
TRBJ1-1 | . | many | TRBV7-9 | TGTGCCAGCAGCTTAGCGAAAGGGGATAAGAACACTGAAGCTTTCTTT | CASSLAKGDKNTEAFF
TRBJ2-7 | . | few | TRBV20-1 | TGCAGTGCTAGCCGGGGGTTCGGGCTCGAGCAGTACTTC | CSASRGFGLEQYF
TRBJ2-1 | TRBD2 | many | TRBV3-1 | TGTGCCAGCAGGACTAGCGGGGAGAACAATGAGCAGTTCTTC | CASRTSGENNEQFF
TRBJ2-5 | TRBD2 | many | TRBV14 | TGTGCCAGCAGCCAAGATAGGCTAGCGGGAGCGGAGACCCAGTACTTC | CASSQDRLAGAETQYF
TRBJ2-7 | . | . | TRBV7-2 | TGTGCCAGCAGCTTACGGGGGCAAACCTCTCCCTACGAGCAGTACTTC | CASSLRGQTSPYEQYF
TRBJ1-5 | . | many | TRBV19 | TGTGCCATCGAATTATTGGGGTCTTACCAGCCCCAGCATTTT | CAIELLGSYQPQHF
TRBJ1-1 | . | few | TRBV28 | TGTGCCAGCAGTCGCAGGGACAATGAAGCTTTCTTT | CASSRRDNEAFF
TRBJ2-7 | TRBD2 | many | TRBV20-1 | TGCAGTGCTAGGCGGGAGTCATACGAGCAGTACTTC | CSARRESYEQYF
TRBJ2-3 | TRBD2 | few | TRBV7-9 | TGTGCCAGCAGCTTATCGGCGGGAGCTCCAGATACGCAGTATTTT | CASSLSAGAPDTQYF
TRBJ1-5 | . | few | TRBV12-3/TRBV12-4 | TGTGCCAGCAGACGGGCAGGTTTACCCCAGCATTTT | CASRRAGLPQHF
TRBJ2-1 | . | many | TRBV6-1 | TGTGCCAGCAGAGAAACCCTAGGGTCCTACAATGAGCAGTTCTTC | CASRETLGSYNEQFF
TRBJ1-5 | . | few | TRBV12-3/TRBV12-4 | TGTGCCAGCAGTTTAGGGGGAAAGGGCAATCAGCCCCAGCATTTT | CASSLGGKGNQPQHF
TRBJ2-7 | . | . | TRBV6-6 | TGTGCCAGCAGCCGTCCTCCGAGCTACGAGCAGTACTTC | CASSRPPSYEQYF
TRBJ1-2 | . | . | TRBV28 | TGTGCCAGCACCCCGCAGACCGGACGGCAATATGGCTACACCTTC | CASTPQTGRQYGYTF
TRBJ2-1 | . | many | TRBV7-2 | TGTGCCAGCAGCCCGGATAGGTACAATGAGCAGTTCTTC | CASSPDRYNEQFF
TRBJ2-3 | . | many | TRBV7-2 | TGTGCCAGCAGCTTAGTAAGGGGACCGCAGTATTTT | CASSLVRGPQYF
TRBJ2-5 | TRBD1 | many | TRBV29-1 | TGCAGCGTTGACAGGGGGCAAGAGACCCAGTACTTC | CSVDRGQETQYF
TRBJ2-1 | TRBD1 | few | TRBV28 | TGTGCCAGCGGACCCCGACAGGGGGTTTTCTTC | CASGPRQGVFF
TRBJ1-5 | . | . | TRBV30 | TGTGCCTGGAGTGTACTCGACAATCAGCCCCAGCATTTT | CAWSVLDNQPQHF
TRBJ1-2 | . | few | TRBV12-3/TRBV12-4 | TGTGCCAGCACCGACGACGGGATACGTTACTTGGCTAACTATGGCTACACCTTC | CASTDDGIRYLANYGYTF
TRBJ2-2 | . | many | TRBV11-2 | TGTGCCAGCACCCGGACATCCCCAAGTAGCGGGGAGCTGTTTTTT | CASTRTSPSSGELFF